The clone carrying this T cell receptor (beta chain) has ten or more counts. Germline CDR1 and CDR2: DFQATT and SNEGSKA (reference sequence). The CDR3 loop spans 13 amino acids. V lost 1 base, J lost 2 bases, and 9 bases lay in between. Patients were excluded for uncontrolled infection, other autoimmune disease, pregnancy or lactation. From 8.5 to 10 ml of fresh peripheral blood, PBMCs were isolated. Researchers amplified the TCR beta CDR3 regions from RNA transcripts. Carried out on the TCR CDR3, a first-round RT-PCR used the HTBI primer set. TCRdb reanalysed the multiplex PCR reads using MiXCR and keeps one entry per CDR3 protein. The sample includes around 340,000 distinct CDR3 sequences, 15% to 20% of them seen just once. This entry is derived from a study of T cells in Graves' hyperthyroidism and ophthalmopathy. For the study at large: Peripheral blood was taken when the disease was first diagnosed, before any treatment began.

Sample: blood. V gene TRBV20-1 combines with J gene TRBJ2-7, with D unclear. This clonotype was obtained from a woman in her forties with Graves' ophthalmopathy. CDR3 coding DNA: TGCAGTGCTAGAGTTGCGGAAGCCTACGAGCAGTACTTC. Amino acids: CSARVAEAYEQYF.